This entry concerns a single TCR beta chain. As handled by the study authors: Estimation of nucleated cell counts relied on the amplification of reference gene primers. Using immunoSEQ multiplex PCR, the repertoire was profiled, and TCRdb retains in-frame clones only, with some absent. D and trimming were read from the DNA, whereas the V and J calls and clone size are those reported in that table. The table has approximately 360,000 clones, roughly nine tenths seen once. This sample was taken from a study of blood T cell repertoires in COVID-19. This CDR3 contains 14 residues. The germline CDR1 and CDR2 sequences are SGDLS and YYNGEE. Trimming took 3 bases from V and 8 from J, leaving 17 bases between them.

This TCR came from a middle-aged man with acute or convalescent COVID-19. The specimen was peripheral blood. J is TRBJ1-2 and V is TRBV9; D gene ambiguous. CDR3 in DNA: TGTGCCAGCAGCGCCGAGGACCTCACGGGAGGCTACACCTTC. Protein: CASSAEDLTGGYTF.